This T cell receptor beta chain was captured in a study of lymphopenia after photon versus proton radiotherapy. The data were produced by immunoSEQ multiplex PCR, yet TCRdb's version contains in-frame clones alone and is incomplete. The sample lists 35,000 to 50,000 clones, about 80% occurring once. The germline V gene has CDR1 KGHSH and CDR2 LQKENI. Trimming removed 3 bases from V and 0 bases from J; junction bases left unmatched: 4. CDR3 size: 17 residues. The specimen was peripheral blood, collected from a patient treated with proton-based radiotherapy. The chain employs TRBV18 and TRBJ1-6; 8 nucleotides agree with TRBD1. The TCR was taken from a woman between 65 and 79 years old with pancreatic cancer. DNA of the CDR3: TGTGCCAGCTCACCGCAGGGGGCCCGCTCCTATAATTCACCCCTCCACTTT. Translating gives CASSPQGARSYNSPLHF.